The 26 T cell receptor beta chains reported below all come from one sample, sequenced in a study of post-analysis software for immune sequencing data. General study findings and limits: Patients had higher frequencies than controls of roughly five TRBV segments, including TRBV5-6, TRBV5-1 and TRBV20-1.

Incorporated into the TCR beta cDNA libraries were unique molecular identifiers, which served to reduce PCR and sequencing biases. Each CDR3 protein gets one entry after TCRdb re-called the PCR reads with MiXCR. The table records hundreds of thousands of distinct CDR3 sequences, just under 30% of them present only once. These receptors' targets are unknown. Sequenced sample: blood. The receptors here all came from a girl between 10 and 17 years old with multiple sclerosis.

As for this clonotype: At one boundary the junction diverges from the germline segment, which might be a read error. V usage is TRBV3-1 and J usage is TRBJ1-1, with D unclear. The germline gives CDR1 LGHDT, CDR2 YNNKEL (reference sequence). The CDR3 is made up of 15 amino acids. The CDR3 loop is CTSSRTEMMNTEAFF. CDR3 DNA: TGTACCAGCAGCCGGACTGAGATGATGAACACTGAAGCTTTCTTT.

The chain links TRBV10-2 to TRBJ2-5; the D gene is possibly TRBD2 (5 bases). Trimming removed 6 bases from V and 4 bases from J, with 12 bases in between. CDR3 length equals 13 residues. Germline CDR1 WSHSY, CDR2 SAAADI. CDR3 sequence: CASRTAGGETQYF. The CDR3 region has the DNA TGCGCCAGCAGGACGGCCGGAGGAGAGACCCAGTACTTC.

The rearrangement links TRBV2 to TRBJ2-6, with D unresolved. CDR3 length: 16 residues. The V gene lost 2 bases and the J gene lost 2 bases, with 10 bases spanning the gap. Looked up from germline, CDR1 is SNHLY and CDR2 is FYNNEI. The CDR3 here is CASSEILSAGANVLTF. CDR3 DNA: TGTGCCAGCAGTGAAATCCTGTCAGCTGGGGCCAACGTCCTGACTTTC.

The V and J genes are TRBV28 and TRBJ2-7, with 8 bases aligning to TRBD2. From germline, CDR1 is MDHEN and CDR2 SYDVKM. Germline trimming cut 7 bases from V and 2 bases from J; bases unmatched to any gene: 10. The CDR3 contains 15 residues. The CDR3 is CASKNGGRTTYEQYF. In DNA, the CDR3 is TGTGCCAGCAAAAACGGCGGGAGGACTACCTACGAGCAGTACTTC.

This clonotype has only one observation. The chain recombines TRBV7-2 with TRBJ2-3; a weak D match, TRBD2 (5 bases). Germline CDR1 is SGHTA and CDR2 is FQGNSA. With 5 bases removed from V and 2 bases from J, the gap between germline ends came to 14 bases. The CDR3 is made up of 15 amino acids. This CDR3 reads CASSQDSGVTDTQYF. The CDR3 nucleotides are TGTGCCAGCAGCCAAGATTCCGGGGTCACAGATACGCAGTATTTT.

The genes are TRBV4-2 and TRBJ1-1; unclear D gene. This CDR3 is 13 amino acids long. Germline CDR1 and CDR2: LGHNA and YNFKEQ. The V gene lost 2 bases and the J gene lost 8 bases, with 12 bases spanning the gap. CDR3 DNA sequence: TGTGCCAGCAGCCAATTGGCAGTTAACGAAGCTTTCTTT. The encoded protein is CASSQLAVNEAFF.

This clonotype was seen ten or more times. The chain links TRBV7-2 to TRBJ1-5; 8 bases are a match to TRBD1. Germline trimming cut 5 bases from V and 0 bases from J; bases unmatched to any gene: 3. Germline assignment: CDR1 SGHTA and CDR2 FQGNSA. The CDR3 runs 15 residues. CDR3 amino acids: CASSPDRGSNQPQHF. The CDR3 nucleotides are TGTGCCAGCAGCCCCGACAGGGGTAGCAATCAGCCCCAGCATTTT.

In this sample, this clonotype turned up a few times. The DNA for the CDR3 is TGTGCCACCAGTGAGGCGGACAGGTACAATGAGCAGTTCTTC. Translation: CATSEADRYNEQFF. The gene calls are TRBV24-1 and TRBJ2-1; TRBD1 aligns across 7 bases. This CDR3 contains 14 residues. Germline V lookup: CDR1 KGHDR, CDR2 SFDVKD. Germline trimming cut 4 bases from V and 4 bases from J; bases unmatched to any gene: 3.

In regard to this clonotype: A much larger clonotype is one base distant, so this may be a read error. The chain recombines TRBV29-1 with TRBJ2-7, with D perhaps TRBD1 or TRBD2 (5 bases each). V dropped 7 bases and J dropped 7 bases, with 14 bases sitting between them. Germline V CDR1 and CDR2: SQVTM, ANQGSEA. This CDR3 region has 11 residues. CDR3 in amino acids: CSATRGNEQYF. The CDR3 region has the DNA TGCAGCGCTACTAGGGGAAATGAGCAGTACTTC.

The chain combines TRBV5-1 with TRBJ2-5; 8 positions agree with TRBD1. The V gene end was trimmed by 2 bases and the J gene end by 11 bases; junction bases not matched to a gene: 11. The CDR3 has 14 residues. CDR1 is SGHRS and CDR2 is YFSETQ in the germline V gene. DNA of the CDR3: TGCGCCAGCAGCTTTGGGCAACAGGGGGATGAGCAGTACTTC. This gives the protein CASSFGQQGDEQYF.

The CDR3 sequence: CSALAGVSWNEQFF. The DNA for the CDR3 is TGCAGTGCTCTAGCGGGAGTCAGTTGGAATGAGCAGTTCTTC. The rearrangement joins TRBV20-1 to TRBJ2-1, with 10 bases matching TRBD2. CDR1 DFQATT and CDR2 SNEGSKA come from the germline V gene (reference sequence). Trimming cost V 5 bases and J 7 bases; bases outside gene matches: 8. This CDR3 has 14 residues.

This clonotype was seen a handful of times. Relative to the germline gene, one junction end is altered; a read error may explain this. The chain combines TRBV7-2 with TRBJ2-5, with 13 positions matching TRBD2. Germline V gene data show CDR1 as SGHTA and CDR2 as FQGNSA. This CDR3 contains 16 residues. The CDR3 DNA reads TGTGCCAGCAGTTTAGTGGGACTAGCGGGACTTGAGACCCAGTACTTC. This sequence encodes CASSLVGLAGLETQYF.

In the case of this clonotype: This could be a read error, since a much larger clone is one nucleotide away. Written as DNA, the CDR3 is TGTGCCAGCAGCTCGACAGATAGCGGGACCCAGTTCTTC. It yields the protein CASSSTDSGTQFF. The chain is built from TRBV7-2 and TRBJ2-1, with 8 bases lining up with TRBD2. The germline V gene encodes CDR1 SGHTA and CDR2 FQGNSA. CDR3 length: 13 residues. Unmatched junction bases numbered 9, after V lost 4 bases and J lost 13 bases.

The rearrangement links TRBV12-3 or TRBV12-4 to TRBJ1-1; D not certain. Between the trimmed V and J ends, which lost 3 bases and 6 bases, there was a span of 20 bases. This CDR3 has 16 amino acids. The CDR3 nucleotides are TGTGCCAGCAGTTTCGGTCCAATTTCCCGCGGCGCTGAAGCTTTCTTT. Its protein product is CASSFGPISRGAEAFF.

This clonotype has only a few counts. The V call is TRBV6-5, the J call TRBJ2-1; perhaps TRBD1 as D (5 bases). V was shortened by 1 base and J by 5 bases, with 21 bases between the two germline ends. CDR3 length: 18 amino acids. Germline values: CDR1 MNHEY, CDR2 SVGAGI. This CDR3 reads CASSYFSGSLGANNEQFF. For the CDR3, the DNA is TGTGCCAGCAGTTACTTTTCGGGTTCGTTAGGGGCTAACAATGAGCAGTTCTTC.

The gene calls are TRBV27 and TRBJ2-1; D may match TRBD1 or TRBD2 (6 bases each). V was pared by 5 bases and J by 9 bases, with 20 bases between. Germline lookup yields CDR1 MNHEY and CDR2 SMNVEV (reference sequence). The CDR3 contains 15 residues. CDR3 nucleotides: TGTGCCAGCAGTGCGACCAGTCGACTAGGGGGTGAGCAGTTCTTC. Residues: CASSATSRLGGEQFF.

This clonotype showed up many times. The CDR3 spells CSVFKYEQFF. The DNA of the CDR3 is TGCAGTGTCTTCAAGTATGAGCAGTTCTTC. The chain recombines TRBV20-1 with TRBJ2-1; D gene unclear. The CDR3 length is 10 residues. CDR1 DFQATT and CDR2 SNEGSKA come from the germline V gene (reference sequence). V was trimmed by 7 bases and J by 8 bases, leaving 9 bases between them.

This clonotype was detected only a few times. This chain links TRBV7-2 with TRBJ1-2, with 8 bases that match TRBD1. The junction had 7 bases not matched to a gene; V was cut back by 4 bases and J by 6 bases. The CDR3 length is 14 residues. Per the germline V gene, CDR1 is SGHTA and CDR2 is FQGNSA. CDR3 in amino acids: CASSWSGTGNGYTF. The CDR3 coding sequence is TGTGCCAGCAGCTGGTCCGGGACAGGAAATGGCTACACCTTC. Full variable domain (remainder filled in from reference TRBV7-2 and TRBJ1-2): GAGVSQSPSNKVTEKGKDVELRCDPISGHTALYWYRQSLGQGLEFLIYFQGNSAPDKSGLPSDRFSAERTGGSVSTLTIQRTQQEDSAVYLCASSWSGTGNGYTFGSGTRLTVV.

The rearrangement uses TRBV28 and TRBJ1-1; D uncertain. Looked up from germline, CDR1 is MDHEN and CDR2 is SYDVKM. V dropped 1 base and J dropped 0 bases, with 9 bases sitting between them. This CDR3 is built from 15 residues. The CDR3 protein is CASSLSTPLNTEAFF. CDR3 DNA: TGTGCCAGCAGTTTATCTACCCCATTGAACACTGAAGCTTTCTTT.

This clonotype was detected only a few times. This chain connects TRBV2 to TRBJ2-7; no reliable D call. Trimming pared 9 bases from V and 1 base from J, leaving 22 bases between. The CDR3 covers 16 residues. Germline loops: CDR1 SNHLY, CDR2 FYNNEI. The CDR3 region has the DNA TGTGCCAGTAAACCAAGGACCCGGGCGGCATCCTACGAGCAGTACTTC. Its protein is CASKPRTRAASYEQYF. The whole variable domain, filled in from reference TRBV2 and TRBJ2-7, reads EPEVTQTPSHQVTQMGQEVILRCVPISNHLYFYWYRQILGQKVEFLVSFYNNEISEKSEIFDDQFSVERPDGSNFTLKIRSTKLEDSAMYFCASKPRTRAASYEQYFGPGTRLTVT.

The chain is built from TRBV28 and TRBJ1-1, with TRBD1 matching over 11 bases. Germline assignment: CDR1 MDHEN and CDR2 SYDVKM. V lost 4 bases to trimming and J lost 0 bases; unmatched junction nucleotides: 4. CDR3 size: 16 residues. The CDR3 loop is CASSSPGQGVNTEAFF. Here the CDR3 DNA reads TGTGCCAGCAGTTCCCCGGGACAGGGGGTGAACACTGAAGCTTTCTTT.

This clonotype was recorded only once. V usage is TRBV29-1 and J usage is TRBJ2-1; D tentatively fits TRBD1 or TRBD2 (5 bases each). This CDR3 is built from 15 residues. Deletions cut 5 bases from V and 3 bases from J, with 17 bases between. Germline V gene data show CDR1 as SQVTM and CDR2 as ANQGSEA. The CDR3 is CSVPIGTLVYNEQFF. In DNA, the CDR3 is TGCAGCGTTCCTATCGGGACCCTTGTCTACAATGAGCAGTTCTTC.

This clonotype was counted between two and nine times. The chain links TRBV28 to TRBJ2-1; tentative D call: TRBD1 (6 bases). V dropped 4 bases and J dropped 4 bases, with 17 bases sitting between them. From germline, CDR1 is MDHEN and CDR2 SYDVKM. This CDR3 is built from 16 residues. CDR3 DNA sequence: TGTGCCAGCAGTTCTCCACAGGGAAGAGCGTACAATGAGCAGTTCTTC. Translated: CASSSPQGRAYNEQFF.

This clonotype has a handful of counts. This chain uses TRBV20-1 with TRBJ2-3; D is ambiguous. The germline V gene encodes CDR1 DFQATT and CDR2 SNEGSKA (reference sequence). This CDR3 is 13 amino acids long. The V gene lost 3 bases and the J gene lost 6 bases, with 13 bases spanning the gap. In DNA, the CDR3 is TGCAGTGCTAGGCCGGAGTGGGCCGATACGCAGTATTTT. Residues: CSARPEWADTQYF.

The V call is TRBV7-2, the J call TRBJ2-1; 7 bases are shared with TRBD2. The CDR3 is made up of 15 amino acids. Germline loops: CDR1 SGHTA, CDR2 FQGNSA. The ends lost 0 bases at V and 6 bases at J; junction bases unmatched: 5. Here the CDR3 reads CASSLAGGRFNEQFF. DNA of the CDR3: TGTGCCAGCAGCTTAGCGGGCGGGAGATTCAATGAGCAGTTCTTC. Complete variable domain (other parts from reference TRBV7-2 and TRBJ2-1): GAGVSQSPSNKVTEKGKDVELRCDPISGHTALYWYRQSLGQGLEFLIYFQGNSAPDKSGLPSDRFSAERTGGSVSTLTIQRTQQEDSAVYLCASSLAGGRFNEQFFGPGTRLTVL.

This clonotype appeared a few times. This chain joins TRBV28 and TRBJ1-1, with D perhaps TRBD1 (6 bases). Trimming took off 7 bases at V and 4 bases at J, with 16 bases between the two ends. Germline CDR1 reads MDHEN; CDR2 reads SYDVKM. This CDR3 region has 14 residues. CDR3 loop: CASILGARGTEAFF. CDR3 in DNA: TGTGCCAGCATCCTGGGGGCGCGCGGCACTGAAGCTTTCTTT. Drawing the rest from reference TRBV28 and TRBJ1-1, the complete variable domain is DVKVTQSSRYLVKRTGEKVFLECVQDMDHENMFWYRQDPGLGLRLIYFSYDVKMKEKGDIPEGYSVSREKKERFSLILESASTNQTSMYLCASILGARGTEAFFGQGTRLTVV.